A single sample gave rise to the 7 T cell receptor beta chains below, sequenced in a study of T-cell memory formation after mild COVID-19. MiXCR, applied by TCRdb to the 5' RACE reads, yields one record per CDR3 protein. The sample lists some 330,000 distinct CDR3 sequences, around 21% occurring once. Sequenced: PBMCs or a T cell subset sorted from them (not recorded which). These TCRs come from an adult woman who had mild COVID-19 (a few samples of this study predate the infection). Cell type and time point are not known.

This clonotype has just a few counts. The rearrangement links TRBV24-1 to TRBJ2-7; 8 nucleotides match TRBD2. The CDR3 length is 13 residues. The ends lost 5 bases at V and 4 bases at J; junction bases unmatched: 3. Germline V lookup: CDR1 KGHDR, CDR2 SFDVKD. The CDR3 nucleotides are TGTGCCACCAGTGCCGGGGGGGGTTACGAGCAGTACTTC. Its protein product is CATSAGGGYEQYF.

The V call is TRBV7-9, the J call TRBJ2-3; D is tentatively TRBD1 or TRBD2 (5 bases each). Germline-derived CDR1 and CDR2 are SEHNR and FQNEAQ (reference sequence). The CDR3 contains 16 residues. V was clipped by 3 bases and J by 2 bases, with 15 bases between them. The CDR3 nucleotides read TGTGCCAGCAGCTTCGTTTCAGGGAGCTACACAGATACGCAGTATTTT. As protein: CASSFVSGSYTDTQYF. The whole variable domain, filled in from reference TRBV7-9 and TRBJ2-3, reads DTGVSQNPRHKITKRGQNVTFRCDPISEHNRLYWYRQTLGQGPEFLTYFQNEAQLEKSRLLSDRFSAERPKGSFSTLEIQRTEQGDSAMYLCASSFVSGSYTDTQYFGPGTRLTVL.

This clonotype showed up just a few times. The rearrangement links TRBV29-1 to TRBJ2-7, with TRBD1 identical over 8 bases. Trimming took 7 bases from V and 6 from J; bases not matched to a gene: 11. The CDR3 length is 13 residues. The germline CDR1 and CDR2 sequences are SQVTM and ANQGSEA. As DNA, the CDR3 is TGCAGCGCATCGCGGACAGGGTCGTCCGAGCAGTACTTC. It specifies CSASRTGSSEQYF.

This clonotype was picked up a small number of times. CDR3 DNA sequence: TGTGCCAGCAGCTCTCCACACAGGGGCGCTGGCTACACCTTC. Translation: CASSSPHRGAGYTF. The V and J genes are TRBV6-5 and TRBJ1-2, with 7 bases fitting TRBD1. CDR3 length equals 14 residues. Germline V gene sequence: CDR1 MNHEY, CDR2 SVGAGI. V shed 6 bases, J shed 7 bases, and the junction held 11 bases outside the gene matches.

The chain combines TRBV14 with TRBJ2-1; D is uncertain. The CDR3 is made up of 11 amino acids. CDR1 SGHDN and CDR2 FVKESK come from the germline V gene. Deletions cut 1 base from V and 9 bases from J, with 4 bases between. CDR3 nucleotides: TGTGCCAGCAGCCAAGCATCTGAGCAGTTCTTC. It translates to CASSQASEQFF. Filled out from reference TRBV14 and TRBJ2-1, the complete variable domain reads EAGVTQFPSHSVIEKGQTVTLRCDPISGHDNLYWYRRVMGKEIKFLLHFVKESKQDESGMPNNRFLAERTGGTYSTLKVQPAELEDSGVYFCASSQASEQFFGPGTRLTVL.

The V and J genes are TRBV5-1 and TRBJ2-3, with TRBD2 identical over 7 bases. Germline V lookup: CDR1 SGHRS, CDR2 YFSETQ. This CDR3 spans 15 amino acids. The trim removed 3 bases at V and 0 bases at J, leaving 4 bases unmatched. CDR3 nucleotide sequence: TGCGCCAGCAGCTCAGCGGGGATGAGCACAGATACGCAGTATTTT. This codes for CASSSAGMSTDTQYF.

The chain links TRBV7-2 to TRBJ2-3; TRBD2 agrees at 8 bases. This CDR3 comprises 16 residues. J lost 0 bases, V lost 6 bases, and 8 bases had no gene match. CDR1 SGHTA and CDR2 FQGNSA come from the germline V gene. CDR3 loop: CASSPLAGRSTDTQYF. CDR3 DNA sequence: TGTGCCAGCAGTCCTCTAGCGGGTCGCAGCACAGATACGCAGTATTTT.